Below, 30 T cell receptor beta chains from the same sample are listed, as sequenced in a study of blood T cell repertoires in COVID-19. Data came from immunoSEQ multiplex PCR; TCRdb stores just in-frame clones and leaves some out. The table includes approximately 500,000 clones, about 89% detected once. Sequencing was carried out using peripheral blood. The receptors stem from a woman between 50 and 59 years old with COVID-19, enrolled during active disease.

This chain connects TRBV3-1 (or the pseudogene TRBV3-2) to TRBJ1-2; tentative D call: TRBD1 (6 bases). The germline gives CDR1 LGHDT, CDR2 YNNKEL (reference sequence). The CDR3 has 16 residues. V was trimmed by 1 base and J by 5 bases, leaving 17 bases between them. The CDR3: CASSQGGAGTRYGYTF. The CDR3, as DNA: TGTGCCAGCAGCCAAGGAGGGGCAGGGACAAGGTATGGCTACACCTTC.

This clone was counted once. The rearrangement links TRBV11-2 to TRBJ1-2; TRBD1 might be the D (6 bases). This CDR3 region has 14 residues. V was clipped by 5 bases and J by 2 bases, with 12 bases between them. Germline V gene sequence: CDR1 SGHAT, CDR2 FQNNGV. The CDR3 region is CASSDGQSNYGYTF. The CDR3 DNA reads as TGTGCCAGCAGCGATGGACAGTCGAACTATGGCTACACCTTC.

This chain joins TRBV3-1 (or the pseudogene TRBV3-2) and TRBJ2-7, with 9 bases lining up with TRBD1. Germline trimming cut 4 bases from V and 4 bases from J; bases unmatched to any gene: 8. Germline loops: CDR1 LGHDT, CDR2 YNNKEL (reference sequence). The CDR3 totals 15 residues. CDR3 in amino acids: CASSPRRTGDYEQYF. CDR3 DNA sequence: TGTGCCAGCAGCCCCCGGAGGACAGGGGATTACGAGCAGTACTTC.

The genes are TRBV30 and TRBJ2-2; 7 bases fit TRBD2. Germline values: CDR1 GTSNPN, CDR2 SVGIG (reference sequence). The CDR3 has 16 amino acids. J was trimmed by 1 base and V by 7 bases; bases with no gene match: 12. The CDR3: CASSFRGRGNTGELFF. DNA for the CDR3: TGTGCCTCCTCCTTCCGAGGGAGGGGGAACACCGGGGAGCTGTTTTTT.

The chain uses TRBV5-1 and TRBJ2-7; 7 positions agree with TRBD1. J was trimmed by 0 bases and V by 7 bases; bases with no gene match: 4. Germline CDR1 is SGHRS and CDR2 is YFSETQ. The CDR3 is 13 residues long. CDR3 sequence (DNA): TGCGCCAGCGCCTGGGACAGCTCCTACGAGCAGTACTTC. It yields the protein CASAWDSSYEQYF.

About this clone: Other DNA sequences from this sample encode an identical CDR3 as well. The V call is TRBV28, the J call TRBJ1-1; 8 bases map to TRBD1. Germline CDR1 MDHEN, CDR2 SYDVKM. J lost 1 base, V lost 5 bases, and 6 bases had no gene match. The CDR3 extends over 15 amino acids. CDR3 loop: CASSLPGTGNTEAFF. DNA of the CDR3: TGTGCCAGCAGTCTCCCGGGGACAGGGAACACTGAAGCTTTCTTT.

This clone was counted a single time. V gene TRBV28 combines with J gene TRBJ2-7; possibly TRBD2 for D (6 bases). The germline V and J ends were trimmed by 2 bases and 10 bases, with 18 bases remaining between them. Germline-derived CDR1 and CDR2 are MDHEN and SYDVKM. CDR3 length equals 14 residues. In nucleotides, the CDR3 is TGTGCCAGCAGTTTAACTCCAGGGAGGACTCACCAGTACTTC. Its protein is CASSLTPGRTHQYF. Supplemented by reference TRBV28 and TRBJ2-7, the full variable domain reads DVKVTQSSRYLVKRTGEKVFLECVQDMDHENMFWYRQDPGLGLRLIYFSYDVKMKEKGDIPEGYSVSREKKERFSLILESASTNQTSMYLCASSLTPGRTHQYFGPGTRLTVT.

The V and J genes are TRBV4-1 and TRBJ1-2; maybe TRBD1 (5 bases). Germline V gene lookup returns CDR1 MGHRA and CDR2 YSYEKL. V lost 2 bases and J 2 bases, leaving 9 bases between the germline ends. The CDR3 sequence is 14 residues long. CDR3 sequence reads: CASSQLSGNYGYTF. The CDR3 coding sequence is TGCGCCAGCAGCCAACTCTCAGGGAACTATGGCTACACCTTC.

V is TRBV30 and J is TRBJ1-2; the match to TRBD1 covers 8 bases. The V gene end was trimmed by 4 bases and the J gene end by 5 bases; junction bases not matched to a gene: 12. The germline CDR1 and CDR2 sequences are GTSNPN and SVGIG (reference sequence). There are 15 residues in the CDR3. The CDR3 DNA reads as TGTGCCTGGAAAGCCCGGGGACAGGACTATTATGGCTACACCTTC. Its protein product is CAWKARGQDYYGYTF.

J is TRBJ1-2 and V is TRBV19; D gene ambiguous. The CDR3 sequence is 12 residues long. Trimming removed 7 bases from V and 4 bases from J, with 10 bases in between. Germline V gives CDR1 LNHDA, CDR2 SQIVND (reference sequence). The CDR3 sequence: CASTPPGYGYTF. Here the CDR3 DNA reads TGTGCCAGTACCCCCCCGGGCTATGGCTACACCTTC.

A single count supports this clone. This chain joins TRBV20-1 and TRBJ1-1; D unresolved. The CDR3 is 11 amino acids. V lost 2 bases and J lost 9, with 10 bases in between. Germline V gives CDR1 DFQATT, CDR2 SNEGSKA (reference sequence). The CDR3 DNA follows: TGCAGTGCTAGACTAACAGTACAAGCTTTCTTT. Its translation is CSARLTVQAFF.

This sequence joins TRBV6-5 and TRBJ1-3, with D tentatively TRBD1 (5 bases). V was trimmed by 7 bases and J by 4 bases, leaving 11 bases between them. This CDR3 spans 13 amino acids. Looked up from germline, CDR1 is MNHEY and CDR2 is SVGAGI. The CDR3 bases are TGTGCCAGCACCGAGACAGACGGAAACACCATATATTTT. This codes for CASTETDGNTIYF.

The chain recombines TRBV10-3 with TRBJ2-2; 12 nucleotides line up with TRBD2. The CDR3 loop spans 16 amino acids. Looked up from germline, CDR1 is ENHRY and CDR2 is SYGVKD. Germline trimming cut 10 bases from V and 10 bases from J; bases unmatched to any gene: 16. The CDR3 coding sequence is TGTGCCACGATGGACCGACTAGCGGGGGTCGGGGTGGAGCTGTTTTTT. Residues: CATMDRLAGVGVELFF.

This clone was recorded once. The rearrangement uses TRBV3-1 (or the pseudogene TRBV3-2) and TRBJ1-4, with D hard to call. CDR3 length: 14 residues. The germline V gene has CDR1 LGHDT and CDR2 YNNKEL (reference sequence). Trimming removed 4 bases from V and 7 bases from J, with 13 bases in between. The CDR3 loop is CASSPRSTGEKLFF. DNA for the CDR3: TGTGCCAGCAGCCCGCGAAGTACCGGTGAAAAACTGTTTTTT.

This chain uses TRBV11-1 with TRBJ1-1, with D tentatively TRBD1 (5 bases). CDR1 SGHAT and CDR2 FQDESV come from the germline V gene (reference sequence). This CDR3 region has 13 residues. V gave up 5 bases and J gave up 5 bases, with 12 bases separating them. CDR3 in DNA: TGTGCCAGCAGCCCCAGGGTTAGTACTGAAGCTTTCTTT. Protein sequence: CASSPRVSTEAFF.

This sequence joins TRBV3-1 (or the pseudogene TRBV3-2) and TRBJ2-2; TRBD2 matches at 7 bases. Germline values: CDR1 LGHDT, CDR2 YNNKEL (reference sequence). The ends lost 3 bases at V and 0 bases at J; junction bases unmatched: 4. The CDR3 consists of 16 residues. The CDR3: CASSHRAGTNTGELFF. The CDR3 DNA follows: TGTGCCAGCAGCCATCGAGCGGGGACGAACACCGGGGAGCTGTTTTTT.

V and J are TRBV9 and TRBJ2-7; possible D gene TRBD2, 7 bases. This CDR3 region has 14 residues. Germline CDR1 reads SGDLS; CDR2 reads YYNGEE. V was clipped by 4 bases and J by 5 bases, with 16 bases between them. In DNA form, the CDR3 reads TGTGCCAGCAGCTCGGGGGGCAGGGTGGACGAGCAGTACTTC. Its translation is CASSSGGRVDEQYF. Filled out from reference TRBV9 and TRBJ2-7, the complete variable domain reads DSGVTQTPKHLITATGQRVTLRCSPRSGDLSVYWYQQSLDQGLQFLIQYYNGEERAKGNILERFSAQQFPDLHSELNLSSLELGDSALYFCASSSGGRVDEQYFGPGTRLTVT.

The gene calls are TRBV6-5 and TRBJ1-1; perhaps TRBD1 as D (6 bases). V shed 2 bases and J shed 5 bases, with 12 bases lying between them. The CDR3 contains 14 residues. Per the germline V gene, CDR1 is MNHEY and CDR2 is SVGAGI. CDR3 region: CASSYGAGETEAFF. CDR3 DNA: TGTGCCAGCAGTTACGGGGCAGGGGAGACTGAAGCTTTCTTT.

About this clone: At the DNA level, this CDR3 is encoded by other sequences in the same sample as well. The genes are TRBV19 and TRBJ2-1; perhaps TRBD1 as D (6 bases). The CDR3 consists of 13 residues. The germline V and J ends were trimmed by 3 bases and 5 bases, with 8 bases remaining between them. Germline V gives CDR1 LNHDA, CDR2 SQIVND (reference sequence). CDR3 loop: CASSIGQNNEQFF. CDR3 DNA sequence: TGTGCCAGTAGTATTGGACAGAACAATGAGCAGTTCTTC. Using reference TRBV19 and TRBJ2-1 for the parts outside the CDR3, the full variable domain is DGGITQSPKYLFRKEGQNVTLSCEQNLNHDAMYWYRQDPGQGLRLIYYSQIVNDFQKGDIAEGYSVSREKKESFPLTVTSAQKNPTAFYLCASSIGQNNEQFFGPGTRLTVL.

This rearrangement joins TRBV19 to TRBJ1-2, with D perhaps matching TRBD1 (5 bases). The CDR3 is 13 residues long. Germline V gene lookup returns CDR1 LNHDA and CDR2 SQIVND (reference sequence). V lost 7 bases to trimming and J lost 6 bases, with 15 bases between them. The CDR3 region has the DNA TGTGCCAGTACCCCAAGGGTAGGGGATGGCTACACCTTC. It yields the protein CASTPRVGDGYTF.

V usage is TRBV28 and J usage is TRBJ2-2, with 10 bases that match TRBD1. The ends lost 6 bases at V and 2 bases at J; junction bases unmatched: 6. This CDR3 comprises 16 residues. CDR1 is MDHEN, CDR2 SYDVKM, per germline. Written as DNA, the CDR3 is TGTGCCAGCAGACGACAGGGGGCATCCAACACCGGGGAGCTGTTTTTT. Translation gives CASRRQGASNTGELFF.

The J gene is TRBJ1-2, the V gene TRBV24-1; 11 bases align to TRBD1. The germline CDR1 and CDR2 sequences are KGHDR and SFDVKD. Trimming at V came to 7 bases and at J to 1 base, leaving 1 base not matched to a gene. The CDR3 consists of 14 residues. The CDR3 is CATSGTGGNYGYTF. The CDR3 DNA reads as TGTGCCACCAGCGGGACAGGGGGTAACTATGGCTACACCTTC.

The DNA for the CDR3 is TGTGCCACCAGCGGGGAGTACAATGAGCAGTTCTTC. Amino acids: CATSGEYNEQFF. The chain employs TRBV24-1 and TRBJ2-1, with D possibly TRBD2 on 5 matching bases. The V gene lost 7 bases and the J gene lost 4 bases, with 7 bases spanning the gap. Germline loops: CDR1 KGHDR, CDR2 SFDVKD. The CDR3 covers 12 residues.

The chain recombines TRBV3-1 (or the pseudogene TRBV3-2) with TRBJ2-1, with TRBD1 identical over 7 bases. There are 16 residues in the CDR3. V dropped 1 base and J dropped 7; count of bases not matched to a gene: 10. In germline, CDR1 is LGHDT, CDR2 YNNKEL (reference sequence). The CDR3 is CASSQGEGALENEQFF. CDR3 DNA: TGTGCCAGCAGCCAAGGTGAGGGGGCGCTGGAAAATGAGCAGTTCTTC.

The chain is built from TRBV7-8 and TRBJ2-2, with 7 bases that match TRBD1. V gave up 5 bases and J gave up 6 bases; unmatched junction bases: 9. Looked up from germline, CDR1 is SGHVS and CDR2 is FQNEAQ. This CDR3 is 15 amino acids long. In nucleotides, the CDR3 is TGTGCCAGCAGCCCCAGGACAGGTAGTGCCGGGGAGCTGTTTTTT. This codes for CASSPRTGSAGELFF.

This chain joins TRBV5-4 and TRBJ1-1, with 8 nucleotides matching TRBD1. Germline lookup yields CDR1 SGHNT and CDR2 YYREEE (reference sequence). After removal of 4 bases from V and 0 bases from J, the junction contained 8 bases not matched to a gene. The CDR3 contains 16 residues. The CDR3 nucleotides read TGTGCCAGCAGCCCCTACAGGGGGTTGATGAACACTGAAGCTTTCTTT. Encoded protein: CASSPYRGLMNTEAFF.

The gene calls are TRBV2 and TRBJ2-3; tentative D call: TRBD1 (5 bases). Trimming shortened V by 4 bases and J by 0 bases, and 17 bases separated the two germline ends. This CDR3 has 17 residues. The germline V gene has CDR1 SNHLY and CDR2 FYNNEI. Here the CDR3 reads CASSGALGRWSTDTQYF. CDR3 coding DNA: TGTGCCAGCAGTGGTGCGTTGGGGCGCTGGAGCACAGATACGCAGTATTTT.

The chain couples TRBV27 to TRBJ2-2; D is possibly TRBD2 (7 bases). Germline CDR1 MNHEY, CDR2 SMNVEV (reference sequence). V was cut by 10 bases and J by 7 bases, with 19 bases left in between. This CDR3 is built from 14 residues. The CDR3 loop is CATARGAAIGELFF. The CDR3 DNA follows: TGTGCCACCGCACGGGGGGCCGCCATCGGGGAGCTGTTTTTT.

This rearrangement joins TRBV5-1 to TRBJ2-7; 9 bases fit TRBD1. This CDR3 region has 16 residues. Germline CDR1 SGHRS, CDR2 YFSETQ. The V and J ends lost 3 bases and 5 bases, in that order; junction bases with no gene match: 12. The CDR3 sequence: CASSWRPGQGEDEQYF. The CDR3 DNA follows: TGCGCCAGCAGCTGGAGACCGGGACAGGGAGAAGACGAGCAGTACTTC.

On this clone: A much larger clone sits a single nucleotide away, making a read error possible. The same CDR3 can be traced to other DNA sequences in this sample. This rearrangement joins TRBV6-1 to TRBJ1-2, with 8 bases lining up with TRBD1. V was pared by 1 base and J by 8 bases, with 3 bases of the junction left unmatched. This CDR3 has 13 amino acids. Germline V gene sequence: CDR1 MNHNS, CDR2 SASEGT. The CDR3 protein is CASSEGQGYGYTF. CDR3 DNA: TGTGCCAGCAGTGAAGGACAGGGGTACGGCTACACCTTC.